The 16 T cell receptor beta chains reported below all come from one sample, sequenced in a study of blood T cell repertoires in COVID-19 (dated by TCRdb to 2018 to 2021). Library prep was done by the immunoSEQ multiplex PCR assay. Not all clones reach the TCRdb copy of this immuneACCESS table, which keeps in-frame sequences only. Checked studies attribute under half of the gap to unresolved V genes and leave the rest unexplained. The sample table contains 200,000 to 250,000 clones; only one count was recorded for roughly 86% of them. Clones ranked in the top ten supply more than 4% of the sample. The material sequenced was peripheral blood. These receptors all come from a man aged 50 or older with acute or convalescent COVID-19.

This clone turned up a few times. This chain uses TRBV5-8 with TRBJ2-1; 9 bases agree with TRBD2. The CDR3 spans 17 residues. With 1 base clipped from V and 1 base from J, the junction kept 6 bases outside the gene matches. The germline CDR1 and CDR2 sequences are SGHTS and YDEGEE. The CDR3 reads CASSLTKTSGSYNEQFF. DNA for the CDR3: TGTGCCAGCAGCTTGACCAAAACTAGCGGGTCCTACAATGAGCAGTTCTTC. Based on the CDR3 plus reference TRBV5-8 and TRBJ2-1, the full variable domain is EAGVTQSPTHLIKTRGQQATLRCSPISGHTSVYWYQQALGLGLQFLLWYDEGEERNRGNFPPRFSGRQFPNYSSELNVNALELEDSALYLCASSLTKTSGSYNEQFFGPGTRLTVL.

The rearrangement joins TRBV28 to TRBJ2-4, with TRBD2 identical over 7 bases. Germline CDR1 reads MDHEN; CDR2 reads SYDVKM. The trim removed 5 bases at V and 8 bases at J, leaving 12 bases unmatched. The CDR3 runs to 15 residues. The CDR3 loop reads CASSEQLLGGDIQYF. The CDR3 DNA is TGTGCCAGCAGTGAACAATTGCTTGGGGGGGACATTCAGTACTTC.

CDR3 nucleotides: TGTGCCACCAGTGCCAACAGGGGGCTAAGCAATCAGCCCCAGCATTTT. This encodes CATSANRGLSNQPQHF. The gene calls are TRBV24-1 and TRBJ1-5; 9 nucleotides match TRBD1. Unmatched junction bases numbered 5, after V lost 5 bases and J lost 1 base. Germline V CDR1 and CDR2: KGHDR, SFDVKD. The CDR3 runs 16 residues.

Only one count was recorded for this clone. The junction and the germline gene differ at one end; a read error may be behind it. The gene calls are TRBV7-7 and TRBJ1-4; D is uncertain. This CDR3 has 18 residues. CDR1 and CDR2 from the germline V gene are SSHAT and FNYEAQ (reference sequence). Here the CDR3 reads CASSLGNSAGRQNEKLFF. The CDR3 DNA follows: TGTGCTAGCAGCTTAGGAAATTCTGCAGGTCGGCAAAACGAAAAACTGTTTTTT.

J is TRBJ2-1 and V is TRBV5-5; D is perhaps TRBD2 (6 bases). This CDR3 comprises 15 residues. Deletions cut 6 bases from V and 0 bases from J, with 13 bases between. CDR1 is SGHKS and CDR2 is YYEKEE in the germline V gene (reference sequence). This CDR3 reads CASNLRGSSYNEQFF. CDR3 bases: TGTGCCAGCAATTTACGGGGGAGCTCCTACAATGAGCAGTTCTTC.

About this clone: At one of its ends the junction is not consistent with the germline gene, which may arise from a read error. The chain couples TRBV28 to TRBJ1-5; D remains ambiguous. The germline V gene has CDR1 MDHEN and CDR2 SYDVKM. The CDR3 spans 12 residues. The CDR3 region is CASSSTYQAQHF. CDR3 nucleotides: TGTGCCAGCAGTTCCACTTATCAGGCCCAGCATTTT. The variable domain in full, completed from reference TRBV28 and TRBJ1-5, reads DVKVTQSSRYLVKRTGEKVFLECVQDMDHENMFWYRQDPGLGLRLIYFSYDVKMKEKGDIPEGYSVSREKKERFSLILESASTNQTSMYLCASSSTYQAQHFGDGTRLSIL.

The genes are TRBV6-6 and TRBJ1-2; a weak D match, TRBD1 (6 bases). V lost 10 bases and J lost 6, with 15 bases in between. CDR3 length: 12 amino acids. CDR1 and CDR2 (germline): MNHNY, SVGAGI (reference sequence). The CDR3 coding sequence is TGTGCCACATACAGGGTGATGGATGGCTACACCTTC. This sequence encodes CATYRVMDGYTF.

This clone has a single count. The chain combines TRBV10-3 with TRBJ1-2; the D gene is possibly TRBD1 (5 bases). Looked up from germline, CDR1 is ENHRY and CDR2 is SYGVKD. V was pared by 0 bases and J by 5 bases, with 10 bases between. The CDR3 totals 14 residues. The CDR3 nucleotides read TGTGCCATCAGTGAGTCGACAGTTAATTATGGCTACACCTTC. Translating it yields CAISESTVNYGYTF.

This chain connects TRBV5-6 to TRBJ2-2; tentatively, D is TRBD2 (6 bases). The CDR3 has 14 residues. V lost 3 bases and J lost 4, with 10 bases in between. Germline CDR1 SGHDT, CDR2 YYEEEE. The CDR3 DNA reads as TGTGCCAGCAGCTACGGAGGGCCCACCGGGGAGCTGTTTTTT. Residues: CASSYGGPTGELFF.

This clone was seen a few times. The chain joins TRBV5-1 to TRBJ1-1; 8 bases map to TRBD1. The CDR3 covers 15 residues. V shed 4 bases and J 6 bases; nucleotides not matched to a gene: 11. In germline, CDR1 is SGHRS, CDR2 YFSETQ. As DNA, the CDR3 is TGCGCCAGCAGCGAAATCGGACAGGGAGAGGCTGAAGCTTTCTTT. This translates into CASSEIGQGEAEAFF.

This clone was observed a single time. The J gene is TRBJ2-2, the V gene TRBV10-1, with TRBD1 matching 10 bases. The CDR3 is 16 residues long. Germline-derived CDR1 and CDR2 are WNHNN and SYGVQD (reference sequence). V lost 4 bases, J lost 7 bases, and 9 bases stayed unmatched. The CDR3 spells CASSARRQGAGGELFF. DNA of the CDR3: TGCGCCAGCAGTGCCCGGAGACAGGGGGCGGGCGGGGAGCTGTTTTTT.

Points on this clone: The junction and the germline gene differ at one end; a read error may be behind it. The CDR3 bases are TGTGCTAGCAGCTTAATCCTCCGCGGGGGGCACACTGAAGCTTTCTTT. It specifies CASSLILRGGHTEAFF. The chain uses TRBV7-7 and TRBJ1-1; D perhaps matches TRBD1 (6 bases). The CDR3 consists of 16 residues. CDR1 is SSHAT and CDR2 is FNYEAQ in the germline V gene (reference sequence).

V is TRBV14 and J is TRBJ2-7; tentative D call: TRBD2 (5 bases). Germline loops: CDR1 SGHDN, CDR2 FVKESK. Trimming left V 4 bases short and J 2 bases short, with 6 bases between. The length of the CDR3 is 12 residues. The CDR3 sequence: CASSRRAYEQYF. In DNA, the CDR3 is TGTGCCAGCAGCCGGCGGGCCTACGAGCAGTACTTC.

This sequence joins TRBV11-2 and TRBJ1-6, with unresolved D. Trimming shortened V by 0 bases and J by 3 bases, and 9 bases separated the two germline ends. Germline CDR1 and CDR2: SGHAT and FQNNGV. This CDR3 spans 16 amino acids. The chain's CDR3 is CASSLDPGLYNSPLHF. The CDR3, as DNA: TGTGCCAGCAGCTTAGATCCGGGTCTCTATAATTCACCCCTCCACTTT.

The chain links TRBV4-2 to TRBJ2-1; possible D gene TRBD2, 6 bases. This CDR3 contains 16 residues. Germline assignment: CDR1 LGHNA and CDR2 YNFKEQ. Trimming removed 2 bases at V and 0 bases at J, with 11 bases between. This CDR3 is CASSQLLASSYNEQFF. CDR3 DNA sequence: TGTGCCAGCAGCCAACTCCTAGCGAGCTCCTACAATGAGCAGTTCTTC.

The CDR3 sequence is CATSGRSQETQYF. The CDR3 DNA follows: TGTGCCACCAGTGGCAGATCCCAAGAGACCCAGTACTTC. This chain joins TRBV24-1 and TRBJ2-5, with unresolved D. CDR3 length equals 13 residues. Germline CDR1 KGHDR, CDR2 SFDVKD. V was cut by 5 bases and J by 1 base, with 7 bases left in between.